The T cell receptor (beta chain) described here comes from a study of T cell changes during pregnancy in multiple sclerosis. The J segment lost 0 bases and the V segment lost 3 bases, leaving 7 bases of the junction unmatched. CDR3 size: 16 residues. The germline V gene encodes CDR1 SGHNT and CDR2 YYREEE (reference sequence). Generated by immunoSEQ multiplex PCR, the TCRdb table keeps only in-frame clones and is missing some. The data hold some 46,000 clones, with approximately 90% observed a single time. The receptor comes from a female donor with multiple sclerosis, enrolled in a pregnancy study. The chain links TRBV5-4 to TRBJ2-7; 9 bases are shared with TRBD1. The source was CD4+ T cells from peripheral blood mononuclear cells, collected after pregnancy. The chain's CDR3 is CASSSGTGFSSYEQYF. In nucleotides, the CDR3 is TGTGCCAGCAGCTCCGGGACAGGGTTCTCCTCCTACGAGCAGTACTTC.